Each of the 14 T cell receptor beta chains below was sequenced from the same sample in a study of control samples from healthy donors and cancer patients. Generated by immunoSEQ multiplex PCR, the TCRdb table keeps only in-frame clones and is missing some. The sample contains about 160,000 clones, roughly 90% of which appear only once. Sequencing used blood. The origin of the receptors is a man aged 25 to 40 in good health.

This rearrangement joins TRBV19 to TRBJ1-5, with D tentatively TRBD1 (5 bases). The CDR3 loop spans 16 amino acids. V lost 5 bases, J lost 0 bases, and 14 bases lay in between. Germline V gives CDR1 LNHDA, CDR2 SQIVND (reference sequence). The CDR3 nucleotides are TGTGCCAGTAGTGGAGCGAAGGGGCATAGCAATCAGCCCCAGCATTTT. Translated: CASSGAKGHSNQPQHF. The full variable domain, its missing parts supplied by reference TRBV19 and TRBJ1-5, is DGGITQSPKYLFRKEGQNVTLSCEQNLNHDAMYWYRQDPGQGLRLIYYSQIVNDFQKGDIAEGYSVSREKKESFPLTVTSAQKNPTAFYLCASSGAKGHSNQPQHFGDGTRLSIL.

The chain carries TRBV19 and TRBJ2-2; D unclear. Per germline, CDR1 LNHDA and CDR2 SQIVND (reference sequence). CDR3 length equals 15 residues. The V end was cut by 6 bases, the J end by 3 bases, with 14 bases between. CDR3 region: CASRELTLHTGELFF. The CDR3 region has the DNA TGTGCCAGTAGGGAATTAACTTTGCACACCGGGGAGCTGTTTTTT. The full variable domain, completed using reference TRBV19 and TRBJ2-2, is DGGITQSPKYLFRKEGQNVTLSCEQNLNHDAMYWYRQDPGQGLRLIYYSQIVNDFQKGDIAEGYSVSREKKESFPLTVTSAQKNPTAFYLCASRELTLHTGELFFGEGSRLTVL.

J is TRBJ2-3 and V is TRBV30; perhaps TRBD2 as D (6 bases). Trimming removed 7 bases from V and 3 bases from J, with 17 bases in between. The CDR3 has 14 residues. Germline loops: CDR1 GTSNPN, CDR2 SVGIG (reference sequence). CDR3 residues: CAFLEEGRTDTQYF. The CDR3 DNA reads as TGTGCCTTTCTTGAGGAGGGCCGTACAGATACGCAGTATTTT.

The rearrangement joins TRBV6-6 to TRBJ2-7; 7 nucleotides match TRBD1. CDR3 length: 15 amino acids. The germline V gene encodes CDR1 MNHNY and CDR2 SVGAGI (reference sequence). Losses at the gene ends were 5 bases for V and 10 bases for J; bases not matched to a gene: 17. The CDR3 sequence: CASSPITGAVSTQYF. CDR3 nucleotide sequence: TGTGCCAGCAGTCCAATCACAGGGGCTGTCTCTACTCAGTACTTC.

The CDR3 nucleotides are TGTGCCAGCAGCCAGAGACTAGCGGGAGAAGGAAGTCGGGGGGAGCTGTTTTTT. Translation: CASSQRLAGEGSRGELFF. The chain is built from TRBV5-6 and TRBJ2-2; TRBD2 agrees at 12 bases. CDR3 size: 18 residues. The germline V gene has CDR1 SGHDT and CDR2 YYEEEE. The V and J ends lost 4 bases and 8 bases, in that order; junction bases with no gene match: 15.

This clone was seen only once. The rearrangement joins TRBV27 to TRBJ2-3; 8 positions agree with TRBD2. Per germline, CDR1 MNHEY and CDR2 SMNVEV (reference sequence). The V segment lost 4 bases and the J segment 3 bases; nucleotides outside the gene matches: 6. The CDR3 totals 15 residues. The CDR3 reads CASSYGGGLTDTQYF. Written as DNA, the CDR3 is TGTGCCAGCAGTTACGGGGGGGGGCTAACAGATACGCAGTATTTT.

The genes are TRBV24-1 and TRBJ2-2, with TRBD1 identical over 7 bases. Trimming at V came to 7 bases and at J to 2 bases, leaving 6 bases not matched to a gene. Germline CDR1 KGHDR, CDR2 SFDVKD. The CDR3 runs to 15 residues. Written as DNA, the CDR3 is TGTGCCACCAGGGGGACAGAAGCCAACACCGGGGAGCTGTTTTTT. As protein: CATRGTEANTGELFF.

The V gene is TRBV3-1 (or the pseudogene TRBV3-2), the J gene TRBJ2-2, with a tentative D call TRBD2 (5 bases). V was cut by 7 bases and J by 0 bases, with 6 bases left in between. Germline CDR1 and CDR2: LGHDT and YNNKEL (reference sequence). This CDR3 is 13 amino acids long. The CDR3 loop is CASTGTNTGELFF. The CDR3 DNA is TGTGCCAGCACGGGAACGAACACCGGGGAGCTGTTTTTT.

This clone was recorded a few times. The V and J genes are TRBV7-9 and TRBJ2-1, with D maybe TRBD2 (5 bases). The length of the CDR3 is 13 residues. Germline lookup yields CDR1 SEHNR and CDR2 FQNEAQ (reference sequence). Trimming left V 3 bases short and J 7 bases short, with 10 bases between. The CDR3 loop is CASSLPGINEQFF. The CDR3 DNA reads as TGTGCCAGCAGCTTGCCGGGAATTAATGAGCAGTTCTTC.

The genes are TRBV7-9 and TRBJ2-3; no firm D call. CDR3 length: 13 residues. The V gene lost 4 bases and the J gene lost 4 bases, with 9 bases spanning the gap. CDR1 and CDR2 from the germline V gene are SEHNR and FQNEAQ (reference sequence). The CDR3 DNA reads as TGTGCCAGCAGCTCCCCGCAGGCAGATACGCAGTATTTT. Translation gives CASSSPQADTQYF.

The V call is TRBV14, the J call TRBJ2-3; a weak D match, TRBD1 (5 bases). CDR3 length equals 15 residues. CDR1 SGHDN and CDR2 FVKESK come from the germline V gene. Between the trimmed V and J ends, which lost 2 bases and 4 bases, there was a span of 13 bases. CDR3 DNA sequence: TGTGCCAGCAGCCAACCAGGGTTGGCCCCAGATACGCAGTATTTT. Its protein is CASSQPGLAPDTQYF.

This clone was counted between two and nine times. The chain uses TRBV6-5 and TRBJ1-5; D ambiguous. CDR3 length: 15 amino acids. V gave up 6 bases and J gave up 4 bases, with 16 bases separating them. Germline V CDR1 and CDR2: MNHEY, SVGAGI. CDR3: CASRLQWQENQPQHF. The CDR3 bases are TGTGCCAGCAGATTACAGTGGCAGGAGAATCAGCCCCAGCATTTT.

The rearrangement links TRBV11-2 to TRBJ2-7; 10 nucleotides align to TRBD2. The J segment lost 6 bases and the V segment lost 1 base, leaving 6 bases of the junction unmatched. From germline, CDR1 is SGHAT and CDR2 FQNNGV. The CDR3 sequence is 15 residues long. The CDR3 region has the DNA TGTGCCAGCAGCTTAGCTGTAGCGGGGGGAATCGAGCAGTACTTC. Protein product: CASSLAVAGGIEQYF.

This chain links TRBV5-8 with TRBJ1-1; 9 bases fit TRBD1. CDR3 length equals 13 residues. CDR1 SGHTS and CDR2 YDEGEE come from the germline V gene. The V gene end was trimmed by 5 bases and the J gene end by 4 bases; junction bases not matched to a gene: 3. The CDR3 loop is CASRLTGGTEAFF. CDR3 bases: TGTGCCAGCAGATTGACAGGGGGCACTGAAGCTTTCTTT.